The 27 T cell receptor beta chains below were found in one sample sequenced in a study of T cells after yellow fever vaccination. MiXCR was run by TCRdb on the 5' RACE reads, yielding one entry per CDR3 protein. The sample has about 74,000 distinct CDR3 sequences, roughly 6.9% seen once. Specimen: CD8+ T cells sorted from PBMCs, collected 4 to 5 days after the first yellow fever vaccination. The source of these receptors is a man aged 18 to 29 who received the YFV17D yellow fever vaccine.

V gene TRBV4-3 combines with J gene TRBJ2-3; tentative D call: TRBD2 (5 bases). This CDR3 spans 16 amino acids. Germline CDR1 LGHNA, CDR2 YSLEER. The ends were cut back, 2 bases at V and 4 bases at J, with 16 bases in the middle. CDR3 in DNA: TGCGCCAGCAGCCAACAGCCTAGCCCAGTCCCAGATACGCAGTATTTT. The encoded protein is CASSQQPSPVPDTQYF.

This clonotype came up many times. The rearrangement links TRBV4-1 to TRBJ1-3, with unresolved D. V lost 1 base and J lost 0, with 10 bases in between. CDR3 length: 16 residues. The germline V gene encodes CDR1 MGHRA and CDR2 YSYEKL. The CDR3, as DNA: TGCGCCAGCAGCCAAGCAGTTCTCAGCTCTGGAAACACCATATATTTT. As protein: CASSQAVLSSGNTIYF.

The chain has TRBV11-2 and TRBJ2-3, with TRBD2 identical over 14 bases. The CDR3 has 20 residues. With V trimmed by 3 bases and J by 1 base, 12 bases remained unmatched. Germline V gene data show CDR1 as SGHAT and CDR2 as FQNNGV. CDR3 region: CASSFPTTSGGVPGTDTQYF. DNA for the CDR3: TGTGCCAGCAGCTTTCCCACGACTAGCGGGGGGGTCCCCGGCACAGATACGCAGTATTTT.

This rearrangement joins TRBV12-3 or TRBV12-4 to TRBJ2-7; D may correspond to TRBD1 or TRBD2 (5 bases each). Trimming cost V 4 bases and J 5 bases, with 9 bases left between them. The CDR3 spans 12 residues. Here the CDR3 reads CASSYGDHEQYV. The CDR3 nucleotides read TGTGCCAGCAGTTACGGGGACCACGAGCAGTACGTC.

Turning to this clonotype: A junction end diverges from the germline sequence, so it may reflect a read error. The V gene is TRBV12-3 or TRBV12-4, the J gene TRBJ1-1, with unresolved D. The CDR3 has 10 residues. CDR3 bases: TGTGCCGTCGGGAACAGTGAAGCTTTCTTT. This translates into CAVGNSEAFF.

This chain joins TRBV12-3 or TRBV12-4 and TRBJ2-2; a weak D match, TRBD1 (6 bases). CDR3 length: 16 residues. V lost 10 bases to trimming and J lost 2 bases, with 20 bases between them. As DNA, the CDR3 is TGTGCCACCGGCGATGTCACGGACAGAAACACCGGGGAGCTGTTTTTT. Translated: CATGDVTDRNTGELFF.

This clonotype has at least ten counts. The V and J genes are TRBV6-4 and TRBJ2-6, with 7 bases that match TRBD1. CDR3 length equals 16 residues. The V and J ends lost 0 bases and 2 bases, in that order; junction bases with no gene match: 1. The germline V gene has CDR1 MRHNA and CDR2 SNTAGT. The CDR3 region is CASSDSGGAGANVLTF. CDR3 nucleotide sequence: TGTGCCAGCAGTGACTCAGGGGGCGCTGGGGCCAACGTCCTGACTTTC.

The chain carries TRBV21-1 and TRBJ2-7. TRBV21-1 represents a pseudogene. This CDR3 contains 11 residues. Here the CDR3 reads CASNSYRGQYV. The DNA of the CDR3 is TGTGCCAGCAATAGTTACCGAGGTCAGTACGTC.

This clonotype appeared a few times. The chain has TRBV12-3 or TRBV12-4 and TRBJ2-1, with TRBD2 identical over 12 bases. The CDR3 is 18 residues long. Germline trimming cut 2 bases from V and 6 bases from J; bases unmatched to any gene: 11. The CDR3 reads CASSLRGLTSGGGNEQFF. DNA of the CDR3: TGTGCCAGCAGTTTACGGGGGTTGACTAGCGGGGGTGGCAATGAGCAGTTCTTC.

This clonotype was seen a handful of times. V is TRBV11-3 and J is TRBJ1-1; D is unclear. The CDR3 is made up of 13 amino acids. Germline CDR1 reads SGHNT; CDR2 reads YENEEA. With 7 bases removed from V and 4 bases from J, the gap between germline ends came to 13 bases. CDR3 protein: CASKGLRGTEAFF. The CDR3 nucleotides are TGTGCCAGCAAGGGTCTTCGGGGCACTGAAGCTTTCTTT.

This clonotype was found a few times. The chain has TRBV12-3 or TRBV12-4 and TRBJ2-5; D gene unclear. V lost 4 bases and J lost 0, with 3 bases in between. The CDR3 is 12 residues long. CDR3 in amino acids: CASSSHQETQYF. DNA of the CDR3: TGTGCCAGCAGTTCACACCAAGAGACCCAGTACTTC.

This clonotype has a count of ten or more. V gene TRBV29-1 combines with J gene TRBJ2-5; 11 bases map to TRBD2. With V trimmed by 3 bases and J by 5 bases, 8 bases remained unmatched. Germline V lookup: CDR1 SQVTM, CDR2 ANQGSEA. The CDR3 is made up of 15 amino acids. CDR3 nucleotide sequence: TGCAGCGTTGAGCTAACTAGCGGGGGCAGGGAGACCCAGTACTTC. Protein product: CSVELTSGGRETQYF.

This clonotype has a handful of counts. V is TRBV5-4 and J is TRBJ1-1; 7 nucleotides align to TRBD1. CDR1 and CDR2 from the germline V gene are SGHNT and YYREEE (reference sequence). The CDR3 spans 14 residues. Trimming took 4 bases from V and 1 from J; bases not matched to a gene: 4. The CDR3 DNA follows: TGTGCCAGCAGCCTCCGGGACAGGAACACTGAAGCTTTCTTT. Its protein is CASSLRDRNTEAFF.

In this sample, this clonotype turned up a few times. The genes are TRBV27 and TRBJ2-7; the D gene is possibly TRBD2 (6 bases). CDR1 and CDR2 (germline): MNHEY, SMNVEV (reference sequence). The CDR3 consists of 15 residues. Trimming took 5 bases from V and 0 from J, leaving 14 bases between them. The CDR3 nucleotides read TGTGCCAGCAGTCCTGGATTCGGGGGCTCCTACGAGCAGTACTTC. It encodes CASSPGFGGSYEQYF.

A few counts support this clonotype. The chain joins TRBV12-3 or TRBV12-4 to TRBJ1-5, with 10 bases fitting TRBD1. This CDR3 has 19 amino acids. The V and J ends lost 7 bases and 7 bases, in that order; junction bases with no gene match: 22. CDR3 in amino acids: CASIEVNPRQGALSQPQHF. In DNA form, the CDR3 reads TGTGCCAGCATAGAAGTCAACCCGCGACAGGGGGCGCTTAGCCAGCCCCAGCATTTT.

Ten or more counts support this clonotype. The CDR3 DNA is TGCGCCAGCAGCCAATTGCTAGCCGGTGAGCAGTTCTTC. Encoded protein: CASSQLLAGEQFF. The chain combines TRBV4-3 with TRBJ2-1; a weak D match, TRBD2 (5 bases). CDR3 length equals 13 residues. With 2 bases removed from V and 9 bases from J, the gap between germline ends came to 11 bases. The germline gives CDR1 LGHNA, CDR2 YSLEER.

This clonotype occurred many times. The rearrangement joins TRBV4-1 to TRBJ2-2, with TRBD1 as a possible D gene (6 bases). Per the germline V gene, CDR1 is MGHRA and CDR2 is YSYEKL. V was trimmed by 3 bases and J by 3 bases, leaving 11 bases between them. This CDR3 comprises 15 residues. CDR3 DNA sequence: TGCGCCAGCAGCCATAACAGGGTGGACACCGGGGAGCTGTTTTTT. Its translation: CASSHNRVDTGELFF.

This clonotype was counted at least ten times. The chain couples TRBV12-3 or TRBV12-4 to TRBJ1-4; weak D call: TRBD1 (5 bases). The CDR3 runs 12 residues. Trimming left V 8 bases short and J 8 bases short, with 12 bases between. The CDR3 here is CASGVGDEKLFF. CDR3 bases: TGTGCCAGCGGCGTGGGGGACGAAAAACTGTTTTTT.

This clonotype was seen a few times. The V gene is TRBV5-1, the J gene TRBJ2-3; D is undetermined. Germline V gene sequence: CDR1 SGHRS, CDR2 YFSETQ. V lost 0 bases and J 4 bases, leaving 6 bases between the germline ends. The CDR3 is 13 residues long. Here the CDR3 DNA reads TGCGCCAGCAGCTTGGCCGAGCCAGATACGCAGTATTTT. Translation: CASSLAEPDTQYF.

Many counts were recorded for this clonotype. This sequence joins TRBV6-5 and TRBJ2-7; the match to TRBD2 covers 11 bases. The germline V gene encodes CDR1 MNHEY and CDR2 SVGAGI. This CDR3 contains 14 residues. With V trimmed by 2 bases and J by 7 bases, 4 bases remained unmatched. CDR3 DNA sequence: TGTGCCAGCAGTTACATGACTAGCGGGGCTGAGCAGTACTTC. This translates into CASSYMTSGAEQYF.

The rearrangement uses TRBV7-9 and TRBJ2-7; D is possibly TRBD1 (6 bases). The germline CDR1 and CDR2 sequences are SEHNR and FQNEAQ (reference sequence). The CDR3 length is 13 residues. V lost 5 bases, J lost 7 bases, and 15 bases lay in between. The CDR3 DNA follows: TGTGCCAGCAGCAGGACAGTGGTCCTGGAGCAGTACTTC. As protein: CASSRTVVLEQYF.

There are a few counts of this clonotype. The genes are TRBV6-1 and TRBJ2-1; 8 nucleotides align to TRBD2. Germline V gene lookup returns CDR1 MNHNS and CDR2 SASEGT. CDR3 size: 16 residues. With 8 bases clipped from V and 0 bases from J, the junction kept 9 bases outside the gene matches. This chain's CDR3 is CASHLAGISSYNEQFF. Here the CDR3 DNA reads TGTGCCAGCCATTTAGCGGGGATTAGCTCCTACAATGAGCAGTTCTTC.

This clonotype came up many times. This chain connects TRBV29-1 to TRBJ2-5, with D uncertain. Germline CDR1 SQVTM, CDR2 ANQGSEA. Trimming took off 2 bases at V and 2 bases at J, with 15 bases between the two ends. This CDR3 has 15 amino acids. CDR3 in amino acids: CSVERAEDYQETQYF. CDR3 DNA sequence: TGCAGCGTTGAAAGGGCCGAGGATTATCAAGAGACCCAGTACTTC.

This chain connects TRBV5-4 to TRBJ2-5; 10 positions agree with TRBD1. V shed 5 bases and J 4 bases; nucleotides not matched to a gene: 2. Germline CDR1 SGHNT, CDR2 YYREEE (reference sequence). CDR3 size: 13 residues. This chain's CDR3 is CASRTGGAETQYF. CDR3 coding DNA: TGTGCCAGCAGGACAGGGGGCGCAGAGACCCAGTACTTC.

This clonotype was picked up many times. The CDR3 coding sequence is TGCGCCGCGGGGTCCACCGGGGAGCTGTTTTTT. It yields the protein CAAGSTGELFF. V gene TRBV4-3 combines with J gene TRBJ2-2, with D maybe TRBD2 (6 bases). The germline V gene encodes CDR1 LGHNA and CDR2 YSLEER. The V gene lost 11 bases and the J gene lost 4 bases, with 8 bases spanning the gap. The CDR3 covers 11 residues.

In its sample, this clonotype was seen a few times. This chain links TRBV4-3 with TRBJ1-2, with D unresolved. Trimming removed 4 bases at V and 2 bases at J, with 14 bases between. Germline assignment: CDR1 LGHNA and CDR2 YSLEER. This CDR3 region has 15 residues. CDR3 bases: TGCGCCAGCAGCCGGATCCTAGAGGGAAACTATGGCTACACCTTC. This encodes CASSRILEGNYGYTF.

In its sample, this clonotype was seen a few times. The chain recombines TRBV7-9 with TRBJ1-6, with 11 bases that match TRBD1. The V gene's germline CDR1 is SEHNR and CDR2 FQNEAQ (reference sequence). CDR3 length: 16 amino acids. V gave up 2 bases and J gave up 8 bases; unmatched junction bases: 5. The CDR3 region has the DNA TGTGCCAGCAGCTTAACCCCGGGACAGGGGGATTCACCCCTCCACTTT. Translated: CASSLTPGQGDSPLHF. Together with reference TRBV7-9 and TRBJ1-6, the CDR3 gives the full variable domain: DTGVSQNPRHKITKRGQNVTFRCDPISEHNRLYWYRQTLGQGPEFLTYFQNEAQLEKSRLLSDRFSAERPKGSFSTLEIQRTEQGDSAMYLCASSLTPGQGDSPLHFGNGTRLTVT.